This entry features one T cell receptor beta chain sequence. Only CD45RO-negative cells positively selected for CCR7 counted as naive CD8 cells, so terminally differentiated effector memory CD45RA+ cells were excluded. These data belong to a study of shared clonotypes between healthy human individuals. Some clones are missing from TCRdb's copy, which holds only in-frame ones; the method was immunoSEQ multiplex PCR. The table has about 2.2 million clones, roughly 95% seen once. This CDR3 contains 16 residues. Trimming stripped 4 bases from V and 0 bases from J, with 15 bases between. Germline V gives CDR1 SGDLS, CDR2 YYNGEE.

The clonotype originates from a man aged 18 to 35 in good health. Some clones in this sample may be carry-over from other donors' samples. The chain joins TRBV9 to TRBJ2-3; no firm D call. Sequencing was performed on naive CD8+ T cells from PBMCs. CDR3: CASSPTSSASTDTQYF. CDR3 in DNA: TGTGCCAGCAGCCCCACTTCCAGTGCTAGCACAGATACGCAGTATTTT.